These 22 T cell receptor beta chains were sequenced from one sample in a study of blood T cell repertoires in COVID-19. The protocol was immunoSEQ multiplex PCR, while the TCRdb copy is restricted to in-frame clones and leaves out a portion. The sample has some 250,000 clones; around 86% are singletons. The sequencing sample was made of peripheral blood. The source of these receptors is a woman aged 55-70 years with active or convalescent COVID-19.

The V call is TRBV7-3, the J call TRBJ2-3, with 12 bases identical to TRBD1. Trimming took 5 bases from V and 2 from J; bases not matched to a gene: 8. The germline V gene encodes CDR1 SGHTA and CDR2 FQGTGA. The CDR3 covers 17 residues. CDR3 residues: CASSPGTGGDNTDTQYF. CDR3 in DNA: TGTGCCAGCAGCCCCGGGACAGGGGGCGATAACACAGATACGCAGTATTTT.

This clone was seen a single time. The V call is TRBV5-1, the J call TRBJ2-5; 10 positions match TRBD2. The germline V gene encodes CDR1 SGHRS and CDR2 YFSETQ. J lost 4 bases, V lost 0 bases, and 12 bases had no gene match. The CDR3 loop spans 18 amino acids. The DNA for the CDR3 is TGCGCCAGCAGCTTGGGAGCTAGCGGGGGAACCCTGGGAGAGACCCAGTACTTC. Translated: CASSLGASGGTLGETQYF.

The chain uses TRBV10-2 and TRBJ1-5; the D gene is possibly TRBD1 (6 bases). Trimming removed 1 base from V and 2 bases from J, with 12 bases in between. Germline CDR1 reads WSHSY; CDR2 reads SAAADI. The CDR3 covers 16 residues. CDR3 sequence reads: CASSEWSQGGNQPQHF. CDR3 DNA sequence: TGCGCCAGCAGTGAGTGGTCACAGGGAGGCAATCAGCCCCAGCATTTT.

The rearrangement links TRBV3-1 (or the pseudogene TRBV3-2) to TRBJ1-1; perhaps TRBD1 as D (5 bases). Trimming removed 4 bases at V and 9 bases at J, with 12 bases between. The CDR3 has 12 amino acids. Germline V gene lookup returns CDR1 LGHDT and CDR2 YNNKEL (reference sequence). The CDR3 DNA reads TGTGCCAGCAGCCCATTAGGGGCGAAAGCTTTCTTT. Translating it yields CASSPLGAKAFF.

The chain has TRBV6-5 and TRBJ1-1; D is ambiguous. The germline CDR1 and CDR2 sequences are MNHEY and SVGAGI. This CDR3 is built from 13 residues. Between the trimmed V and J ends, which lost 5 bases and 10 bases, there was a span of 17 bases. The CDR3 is CASSPNTGLGAFF. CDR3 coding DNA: TGTGCCAGCAGTCCGAATACGGGGTTGGGAGCTTTCTTT.

CDR3 DNA sequence: TGCGCCAGCAGCTTGGCCCAGGCGGGGACGGAATATGGCTACACCTTC. It encodes CASSLAQAGTEYGYTF. J is TRBJ1-2 and V is TRBV5-1; a weak D match, TRBD1 (5 bases). V gave up 0 bases and J gave up 5 bases, with 17 bases separating them. Germline V gene data show CDR1 as SGHRS and CDR2 as YFSETQ. CDR3 size: 16 residues.

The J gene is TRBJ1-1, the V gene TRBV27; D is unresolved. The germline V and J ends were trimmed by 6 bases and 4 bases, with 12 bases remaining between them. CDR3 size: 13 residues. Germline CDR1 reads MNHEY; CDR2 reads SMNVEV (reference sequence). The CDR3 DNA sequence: TGTGCCAGCAGCTCCCGTGAGGGCACTGAAGCTTTCTTT. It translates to CASSSREGTEAFF.

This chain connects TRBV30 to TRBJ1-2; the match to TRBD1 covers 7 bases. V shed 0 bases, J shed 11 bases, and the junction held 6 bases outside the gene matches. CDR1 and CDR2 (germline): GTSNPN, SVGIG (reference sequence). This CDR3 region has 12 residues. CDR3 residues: CAWSVRQGYYTF. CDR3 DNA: TGTGCCTGGAGTGTACGACAGGGCTATTACACCTTC.

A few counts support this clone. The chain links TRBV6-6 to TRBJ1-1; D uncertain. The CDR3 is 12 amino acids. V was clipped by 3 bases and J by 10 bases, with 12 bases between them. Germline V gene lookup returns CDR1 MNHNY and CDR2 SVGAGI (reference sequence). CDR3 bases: TGTGCCAGCAGTTATGCGGAAGGAGGAGCTTTCTTT. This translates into CASSYAEGGAFF.

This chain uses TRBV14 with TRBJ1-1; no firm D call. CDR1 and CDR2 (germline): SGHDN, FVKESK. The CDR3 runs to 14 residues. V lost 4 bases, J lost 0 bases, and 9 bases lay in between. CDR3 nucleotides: TGTGCCAGCAGCCTGGCGGGTATGAACACTGAAGCTTTCTTT. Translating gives CASSLAGMNTEAFF.

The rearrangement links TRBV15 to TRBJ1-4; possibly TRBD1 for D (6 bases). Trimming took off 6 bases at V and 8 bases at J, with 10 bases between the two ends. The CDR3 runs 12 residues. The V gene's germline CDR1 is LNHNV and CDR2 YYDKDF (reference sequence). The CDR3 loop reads CATRQGREKLFF. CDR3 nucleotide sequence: TGTGCCACCAGACAGGGTCGGGAAAAACTGTTTTTT.

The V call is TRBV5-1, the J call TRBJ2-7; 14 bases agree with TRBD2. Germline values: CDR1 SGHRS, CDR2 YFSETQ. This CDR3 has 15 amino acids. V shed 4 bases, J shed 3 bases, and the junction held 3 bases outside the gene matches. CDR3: CASSPGLAGVYEQYF. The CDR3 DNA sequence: TGCGCCAGCAGCCCGGGACTAGCGGGGGTCTACGAGCAGTACTTC.

CDR3 DNA: TGTGCCTGGAGTGAAGTGAGCGGGGGGAAATTCTTC. This gives the protein CAWSEVSGGKFF. The chain employs TRBV30 and TRBJ2-1; 9 bases map to TRBD2. The CDR3 is 12 amino acids. Germline trimming cut 1 base from V and 16 bases from J; bases unmatched to any gene: 8. Germline loops: CDR1 GTSNPN, CDR2 SVGIG (reference sequence).

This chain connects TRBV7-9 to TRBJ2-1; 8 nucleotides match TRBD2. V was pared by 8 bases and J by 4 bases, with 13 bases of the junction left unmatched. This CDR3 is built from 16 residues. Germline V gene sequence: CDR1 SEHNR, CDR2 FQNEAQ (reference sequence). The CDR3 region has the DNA TGTGCCAGCGCCTCAGACCCTAGCGGGCTATACAATGAGCAGTTCTTC. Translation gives CASASDPSGLYNEQFF.

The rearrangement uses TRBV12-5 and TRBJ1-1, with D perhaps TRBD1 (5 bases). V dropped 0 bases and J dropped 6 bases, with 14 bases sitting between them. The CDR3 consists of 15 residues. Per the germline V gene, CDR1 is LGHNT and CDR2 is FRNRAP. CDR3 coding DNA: TGTGCTAGTGGTTTGGTTCTGGGGCCCGTCCCTGAAGCTTTCTTT. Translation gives CASGLVLGPVPEAFF.

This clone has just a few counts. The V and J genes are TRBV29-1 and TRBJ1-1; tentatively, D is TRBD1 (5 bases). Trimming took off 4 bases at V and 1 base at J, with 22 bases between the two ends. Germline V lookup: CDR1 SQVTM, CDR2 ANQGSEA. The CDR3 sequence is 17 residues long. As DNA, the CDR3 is TGCAGCGTTGGGGGCCGAAAGGGGCGCATTGGGAACACTGAAGCTTTCTTT. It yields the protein CSVGGRKGRIGNTEAFF.

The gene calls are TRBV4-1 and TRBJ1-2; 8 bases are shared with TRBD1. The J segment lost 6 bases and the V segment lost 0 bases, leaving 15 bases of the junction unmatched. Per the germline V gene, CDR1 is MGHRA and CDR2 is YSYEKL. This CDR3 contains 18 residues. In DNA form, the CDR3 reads TGCGCCAGCAGCCAAGATCTAAACAGGGGCAGGGGGCGACATGGCTACACCTTC. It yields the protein CASSQDLNRGRGRHGYTF.

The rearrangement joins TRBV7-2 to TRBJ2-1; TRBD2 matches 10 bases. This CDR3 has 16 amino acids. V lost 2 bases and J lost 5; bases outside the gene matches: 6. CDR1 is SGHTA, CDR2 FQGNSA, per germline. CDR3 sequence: CASSLSASGGDNEQFF. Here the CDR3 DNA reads TGTGCCAGCAGCTTATCGGCCAGCGGGGGGGACAATGAGCAGTTCTTC.

CDR3 sequence (DNA): TGTGCCAGCAGCCCCACAGGGGGCATTGGCCAGCCCCAGCATTTT. Translation gives CASSPTGGIGQPQHF. The chain combines TRBV6-5 with TRBJ1-5; TRBD1 matches 9 bases. V gave up 6 bases and J gave up 7 bases; unmatched junction bases: 10. This CDR3 has 15 residues. Germline-derived CDR1 and CDR2 are MNHEY and SVGAGI.

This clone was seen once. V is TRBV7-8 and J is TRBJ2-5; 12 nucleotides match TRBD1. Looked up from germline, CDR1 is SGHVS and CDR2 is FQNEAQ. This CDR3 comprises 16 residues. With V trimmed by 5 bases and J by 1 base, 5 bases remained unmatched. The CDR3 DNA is TGTGCCAGCAGCCTCGGGACAGGGGGCAGCCAAGAGACCCAGTACTTC. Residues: CASSLGTGGSQETQYF.

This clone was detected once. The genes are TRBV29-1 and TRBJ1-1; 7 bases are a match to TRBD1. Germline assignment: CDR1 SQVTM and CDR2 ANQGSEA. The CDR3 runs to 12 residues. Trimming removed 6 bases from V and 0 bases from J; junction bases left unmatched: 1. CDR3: CSVTGMNTEAFF. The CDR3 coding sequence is TGCAGCGTGACAGGGATGAACACTGAAGCTTTCTTT.

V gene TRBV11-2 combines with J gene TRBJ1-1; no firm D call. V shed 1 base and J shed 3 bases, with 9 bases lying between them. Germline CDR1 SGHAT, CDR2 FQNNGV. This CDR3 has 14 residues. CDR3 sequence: CASSLVALYTEAFF. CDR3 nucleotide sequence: TGTGCCAGCAGCTTAGTGGCCCTGTACACTGAAGCTTTCTTT.